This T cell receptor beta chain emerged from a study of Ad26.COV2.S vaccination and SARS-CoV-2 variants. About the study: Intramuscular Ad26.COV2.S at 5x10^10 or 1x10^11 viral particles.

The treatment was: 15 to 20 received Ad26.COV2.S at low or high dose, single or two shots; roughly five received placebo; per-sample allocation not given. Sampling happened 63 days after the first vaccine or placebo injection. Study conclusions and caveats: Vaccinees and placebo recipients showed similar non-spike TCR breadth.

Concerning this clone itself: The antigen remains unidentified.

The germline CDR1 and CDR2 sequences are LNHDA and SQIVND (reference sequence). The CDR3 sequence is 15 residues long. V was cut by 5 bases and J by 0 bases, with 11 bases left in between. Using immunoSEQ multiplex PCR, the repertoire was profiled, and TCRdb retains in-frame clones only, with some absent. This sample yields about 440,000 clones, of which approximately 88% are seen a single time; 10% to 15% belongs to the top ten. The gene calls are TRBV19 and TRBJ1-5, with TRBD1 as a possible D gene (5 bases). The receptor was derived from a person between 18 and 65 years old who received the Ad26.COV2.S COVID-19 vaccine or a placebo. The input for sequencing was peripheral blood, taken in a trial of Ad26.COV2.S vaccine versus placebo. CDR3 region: CASSGHPLSNQPQHF. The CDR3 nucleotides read TGTGCCAGTAGTGGACACCCCCTTAGCAATCAGCCCCAGCATTTT.